Reported below is one T cell receptor (beta chain). The entry originates in a study of shared clonotypes between healthy human individuals. The germline V gene encodes CDR1 LNHDA and CDR2 SQIVND (reference sequence). This CDR3 region has 14 residues. Trimming took 2 bases from V and 5 from J, leaving 12 bases between them. TCRdb keeps only in-frame clones here, not all; method: immunoSEQ multiplex PCR. This sample has 740,000 or so clones, with more than 70% found just once. This rearrangement joins TRBV19 to TRBJ2-5, with D perhaps TRBD1 (7 bases). The TCR comes from a woman aged 25 to 39 in good health. Material for sequencing was memory CD4+ T cells sorted from blood. The subset was: CD45RA-negative fraction. CDR3 amino acids: CASSITRGRETQYF. The CDR3 coding sequence is TGTGCCAGTAGTATAACCAGGGGGAGGGAGACCCAGTACTTC.